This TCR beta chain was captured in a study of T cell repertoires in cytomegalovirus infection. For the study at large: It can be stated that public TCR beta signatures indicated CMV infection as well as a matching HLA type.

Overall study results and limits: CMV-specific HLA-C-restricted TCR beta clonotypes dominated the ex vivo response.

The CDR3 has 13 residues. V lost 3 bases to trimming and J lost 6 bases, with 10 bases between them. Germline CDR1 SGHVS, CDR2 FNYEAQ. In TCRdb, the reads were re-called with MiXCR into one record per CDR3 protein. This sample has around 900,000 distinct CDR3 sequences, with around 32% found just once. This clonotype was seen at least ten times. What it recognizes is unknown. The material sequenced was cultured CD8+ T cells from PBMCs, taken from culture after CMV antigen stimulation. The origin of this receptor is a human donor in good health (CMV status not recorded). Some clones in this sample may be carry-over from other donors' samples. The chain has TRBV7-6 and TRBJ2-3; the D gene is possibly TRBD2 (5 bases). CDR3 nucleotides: TGTGCCAGCAGCTTCGGACTCTCGGATACGCAGTATTTT. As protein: CASSFGLSDTQYF.